These 24 T cell receptor beta chains were all obtained from the same sample, sequenced in a study of human T cells and chemical hapten exposure. Time point given: pre-sensitization, week 0. The treatment was: therapeutic diphenylcyclopropenone sensitization with weekly scalp DPC. TCRdb called the RACE reads again in MiXCR, with one record for every CDR3 protein. The sample has roughly 64,000 distinct CDR3 sequences; 11% are singletons. The material was whole blood, obtained in connection with sensitization to the hapten diphenylcyclopropenone (DPC). These receptors were taken from a woman in her thirties or forties with alopecia areata. Some clones in this sample may be carry-over from other donors' samples.

There are many counts of this clonotype. CDR3 residues: CASSQDVRGPHGYTF. CDR3 DNA sequence: TGCGCCAGCAGCCAAGATGTCAGGGGGCCACATGGCTACACCTTC. V usage is TRBV4-3 and J usage is TRBJ1-2; 8 bases fit TRBD1. CDR3 length: 15 amino acids. The germline V gene has CDR1 LGHNA and CDR2 YSLEER. J gave up 6 bases and V 0 bases, and 6 bases lay outside the gene matches.

The genes are TRBV11-1 and TRBJ1-1; unclear D gene. The CDR3 is 11 residues long. The V and J ends lost 2 bases and 12 bases respectively, with 10 bases between them. The germline V gene encodes CDR1 SGHAT and CDR2 FQDESV (reference sequence). CDR3 sequence: CASSLSVGTFF. For the CDR3, the DNA is TGTGCCAGCAGCTTAAGTGTTGGGACTTTCTTT.

This clonotype was observed a few times. The chain links TRBV15 to TRBJ1-1; a possible D gene is TRBD1 (5 bases). There are 14 residues in the CDR3. The V end lost 1 base, the J end lost 4 bases, and 10 bases lay between the germline ends. Per germline, CDR1 LNHNV and CDR2 YYDKDF (reference sequence). The DNA for the CDR3 is TGTGCCACCAGCAGAGCTGGGGGAGGCACTGAAGCTTTCTTT. It codes for CATSRAGGGTEAFF.

The gene calls are TRBV20-1 and TRBJ2-7; 7 nucleotides match TRBD1. The J segment lost 2 bases and the V segment lost 8 bases, leaving 12 bases of the junction unmatched. Germline CDR1 and CDR2: DFQATT and SNEGSKA (reference sequence). There are 14 residues in the CDR3. This chain's CDR3 is CSSRSGQIPYEQYF. The CDR3 region has the DNA TGCAGTTCCAGGTCGGGACAGATCCCCTACGAGCAGTACTTC.

This clonotype was detected a few times. The rearrangement uses TRBV10-3 and TRBJ2-7, with D perhaps matching TRBD1 or TRBD2 (5 bases each). The CDR3 has 14 amino acids. V was pared by 6 bases and J by 2 bases, with 14 bases between. The germline V gene encodes CDR1 ENHRY and CDR2 SYGVKD. In DNA form, the CDR3 reads TGTGCCATCAGACCCCCCGGGACCCCCTACGAGCAGTACTTC. This sequence encodes CAIRPPGTPYEQYF.

The CDR3 coding sequence is TGCAGTGCTAGTTCCAGATCCTTTGGTGAAAAACTGTTTTTT. Its protein product is CSASSRSFGEKLFF. V and J are TRBV20-1 and TRBJ1-4; D is ambiguous. V shed 3 bases and J shed 7 bases, with 15 bases lying between them. Per the germline V gene, CDR1 is DFQATT and CDR2 is SNEGSKA (reference sequence). The CDR3 length is 14 residues.

The chain links TRBV6-5 to TRBJ2-1, with a tentative D call TRBD1 (6 bases). The CDR3 contains 14 residues. CDR1 and CDR2 from the germline V gene are MNHEY and SVGAGI. The V gene lost 6 bases and the J gene lost 7 bases, with 16 bases spanning the gap. Written as DNA, the CDR3 is TGTGCCAGCAGCCCGGAAAGGGGGAGAAATGAGCAGTTCTTC. Its protein is CASSPERGRNEQFF.

In the case of this clonotype: A clone one base away is much larger, so this may be a read error. J is TRBJ2-2 and V is TRBV19; possibly TRBD2 for D (5 bases). V lost 7 bases, J lost 4 bases, and 16 bases lay in between. The CDR3 runs 15 residues. Germline loops: CDR1 LNHDA, CDR2 SQIVND (reference sequence). For the CDR3, the DNA is TGTGCCAGTAAAAACGGACTCCCGGGCACCGGGGAGCTGTTTTTT. It codes for CASKNGLPGTGELFF.

The chain joins TRBV29-1 to TRBJ1-1; 7 nucleotides agree with TRBD1. The V and J ends lost 6 bases and 4 bases, in that order; junction bases with no gene match: 8. There are 13 residues in the CDR3. The germline CDR1 and CDR2 sequences are SQVTM and ANQGSEA. The CDR3 region is CSVERGGLTEAFF. The CDR3 DNA reads TGCAGCGTGGAGCGAGGGGGCCTCACTGAAGCTTTCTTT. Full variable domain (rest looked up from reference TRBV29-1 and TRBJ1-1): SAVISQKPSRDICQRGTSLTIQCQVDSQVTMMFWYRQQPGQSLTLIATANQGSEATYESGFVIDKFPISRPNLTFSTLTVSNMSPEDSSIYLCSVERGGLTEAFFGQGTRLTVV.

This clonotype occurred a few times. The CDR3 nucleotides read TGTGCCAGCAGCCCAGCGGGAGGGCCAGGCGATGAGCAGTTCTTC. Translating it yields CASSPAGGPGDEQFF. The rearrangement joins TRBV7-9 to TRBJ2-1; 10 nucleotides line up with TRBD2. Germline trimming cut 5 bases from V and 8 bases from J; bases unmatched to any gene: 9. CDR1 is SEHNR, CDR2 FQNEAQ, per germline (reference sequence). This CDR3 is 15 amino acids long.

The V and J genes are TRBV28 and TRBJ2-3; TRBD2 matches at 7 bases. Per the germline V gene, CDR1 is MDHEN and CDR2 is SYDVKM. This CDR3 is 14 amino acids long. With 4 bases clipped from V and 2 bases from J, the junction kept 3 bases outside the gene matches. CDR3 loop: CASSWGGPTDTQYF. CDR3 DNA sequence: TGTGCCAGCAGTTGGGGAGGGCCCACAGATACGCAGTATTTT.

The rearrangement joins TRBV18 to TRBJ1-5, with unresolved D. This CDR3 spans 15 amino acids. Germline V gene sequence: CDR1 KGHSH, CDR2 LQKENI. V lost 2 bases and J 4 bases, leaving 12 bases between the germline ends. CDR3 loop: CASSPYGEGNQPQHF. The CDR3 DNA sequence: TGTGCCAGCTCACCATACGGGGAAGGGAATCAGCCCCAGCATTTT.

At least ten counts were recorded for this clonotype. The chain uses TRBV15 and TRBJ2-7; weak D call: TRBD2 (5 bases). This CDR3 spans 14 amino acids. Germline V lookup: CDR1 LNHNV, CDR2 YYDKDF (reference sequence). V gave up 2 bases and J gave up 2 bases, with 10 bases separating them. The CDR3 bases are TGTGCCACCAGCAGATTGGAGGCCCCCTACGAGCAGTACTTC. Translation: CATSRLEAPYEQYF. The entire variable domain, with the rest obtained from reference TRBV15 and TRBJ2-7, is as follows: DAMVIQNPRYQVTQFGKPVTLSCSQTLNHNVMYWYQQKSSQAPKLLFHYYDKDFNNEADTPDNFQSRRPNTSFCFLDIRSPGLGDTAMYLCATSRLEAPYEQYFGPGTRLTVT.

The table lists this clonotype with a few counts. The chain is built from TRBV6-2 or TRBV6-3 and TRBJ2-1, with D perhaps assigned TRBD1 or TRBD2 (5 bases each). Germline values: CDR1 MNHEY, CDR2 SVGEGT. This CDR3 has 15 residues. V lost 4 bases and J 4 bases, leaving 14 bases between the germline ends. The CDR3 spells CASSFNGARYNEQFF. The CDR3 DNA reads as TGTGCCAGCAGTTTCAACGGGGCCCGTTACAATGAGCAGTTCTTC.

The rearrangement links TRBV24-1 to TRBJ2-5, with D perhaps TRBD1 (6 bases). In germline, CDR1 is KGHDR, CDR2 SFDVKD. The CDR3 spans 16 residues. The V and J ends lost 2 bases and 2 bases respectively, with 14 bases between them. This CDR3 reads CATSDSRVGAQETQYF. The CDR3 DNA reads as TGTGCCACCAGTGATTCCCGCGTGGGGGCTCAAGAGACCCAGTACTTC.

This clonotype was seen ten or more times. The genes are TRBV2 and TRBJ2-3; TRBD1 is a possible D gene (5 bases). Per germline, CDR1 SNHLY and CDR2 FYNNEI. Trimming removed 11 bases from V and 1 base from J, with 10 bases in between. This CDR3 region has 12 residues. The CDR3 protein is CAGVGGTDTQYF. The CDR3 region has the DNA TGTGCCGGAGTAGGGGGCACAGATACGCAGTATTTT. Combining the CDR3 with reference TRBV2 and TRBJ2-3 gives the whole variable domain EPEVTQTPSHQVTQMGQEVILRCVPISNHLYFYWYRQILGQKVEFLVSFYNNEISEKSEIFDDQFSVERPDGSNFTLKIRSTKLEDSAMYFCAGVGGTDTQYFGPGTRLTVL.

This clonotype was recorded a few times. This rearrangement joins TRBV7-2 to TRBJ2-3, with D possibly matching TRBD1 (7 bases). The CDR3 spans 16 residues. Germline lookup yields CDR1 SGHTA and CDR2 FQGNSA. With 3 bases removed from V and 5 bases from J, the gap between germline ends came to 18 bases. CDR3 residues: CASSFAGGGPRDTQYF. CDR3 sequence (DNA): TGTGCCAGCAGCTTTGCCGGAGGGGGCCCGCGAGATACGCAGTATTTT.

This clonotype showed up many times. This chain uses TRBV10-3 with TRBJ2-5; 7 bases map to TRBD2. V lost 8 bases and J lost 3; bases outside the gene matches: 6. The V gene's germline CDR1 is ENHRY and CDR2 SYGVKD. The CDR3 spans 13 residues. CDR3: CAIGRVGEETQYF. CDR3 bases: TGTGCCATCGGGAGGGTGGGGGAAGAGACCCAGTACTTC.

This chain connects TRBV28 to TRBJ2-7; no reliable D call. The CDR3 length is 13 residues. The V gene's germline CDR1 is MDHEN and CDR2 SYDVKM. V lost 6 bases to trimming and J lost 0 bases, with 9 bases between them. This CDR3 is CASSSKSSYEQYF. The CDR3 DNA reads as TGTGCCAGCAGCTCCAAATCCTCCTACGAGCAGTACTTC.

Many counts were recorded for this clonotype. The chain is built from TRBV29-1 and TRBJ2-5; TRBD1 agrees at 11 bases. J gave up 2 bases and V 7 bases, and 6 bases lay outside the gene matches. This CDR3 is built from 14 residues. The germline V gene encodes CDR1 SQVTM and CDR2 ANQGSEA. The CDR3 is CSASDRGRQETQYF. For the CDR3, the DNA is TGCAGCGCGTCGGACAGGGGGCGGCAAGAGACCCAGTACTTC. The variable domain in full, completed from reference TRBV29-1 and TRBJ2-5, reads SAVISQKPSRDICQRGTSLTIQCQVDSQVTMMFWYRQQPGQSLTLIATANQGSEATYESGFVIDKFPISRPNLTFSTLTVSNMSPEDSSIYLCSASDRGRQETQYFGPGTRLLVL.

The sample holds many counts of this clonotype. The CDR3 protein is CASSQKETQYF. The CDR3 DNA follows: TGTGCCAGCAGCCAAAAAGAGACCCAGTACTTC. The J gene is TRBJ2-5, the V gene TRBV3-1; unclear D gene. The V end was cut by 2 bases, the J end by 3 bases, with 1 base between. The V gene's germline CDR1 is LGHDT and CDR2 YNNKEL (reference sequence). This CDR3 contains 11 residues.

This clonotype has a count of ten or more. V usage is TRBV6-2 or TRBV6-3 and J usage is TRBJ2-6, with D uncertain. The ends were cut back, 1 base at V and 0 bases at J, with 10 bases in the middle. This CDR3 contains 17 residues. Per the germline V gene, CDR1 is MNHEY and CDR2 is SVGEGT. The CDR3 sequence is CASSYLGTPSGANVLTF. As DNA, the CDR3 is TGTGCCAGCAGTTACTTGGGTACCCCCTCTGGGGCCAACGTCCTGACTTTC.

This clonotype has just a few counts. CDR3 amino acids: CSARTRGGRYTEAFF. CDR3 DNA sequence: TGCAGTGCTAGAACGAGGGGGGGTAGATACACTGAAGCTTTCTTT. The chain carries TRBV20-1 and TRBJ1-1, with a weak D call TRBD1 (6 bases). Trimming shortened V by 2 bases and J by 3 bases, and 16 bases separated the two germline ends. The length of the CDR3 is 15 residues. Germline V gene lookup returns CDR1 DFQATT and CDR2 SNEGSKA (reference sequence).

This clonotype was seen repeatedly, ten times or more. The chain joins TRBV29-1 to TRBJ2-2; D is tentatively TRBD1 or TRBD2 (5 bases each). The length of the CDR3 is 11 residues. Germline-derived CDR1 and CDR2 are SQVTM and ANQGSEA. The V end lost 6 bases, the J end lost 6 bases, and 8 bases lay between the germline ends. The CDR3 coding sequence is TGCAGCGTAGGGGACGCCGGGGAGCTGTTTTTT. This gives the protein CSVGDAGELFF.